These 26 T cell receptor beta chains were sequenced from one sample in a study of blood T cells in healthy people across ages. It was with a sample-barcoded 5' primer and a J-beta primer mix that a second PCR of about 6 to 12 cycles was run. MiXCR, applied by TCRdb to the 5' RACE reads, yields one record per CDR3 protein. Of fewer than 1.5 million distinct CDR3 sequences in the sample, around 39% are singletons; the top ten hold roughly 7.9%. The source material was blood. The receptors come from a woman aged 18-29 years in good health.

This clonotype has only a few counts. The V gene is TRBV6-1, the J gene TRBJ2-6, with TRBD1 matching over 9 bases. CDR3 length: 16 amino acids. Germline CDR1 and CDR2: MNHNS and SASEGT. Trimming removed 6 bases from V and 0 bases from J; junction bases left unmatched: 3. DNA of the CDR3: TGTGCCAGCAGAGGGACAGGGAACTCTGGGGCCAACGTCCTGACTTTC. Encoded protein: CASRGTGNSGANVLTF.

The V call is TRBV20-1, the J call TRBJ1-1; D remains ambiguous. Germline loops: CDR1 DFQATT, CDR2 SNEGSKA (reference sequence). The CDR3 loop spans 12 amino acids. Trimming left V 1 base short and J 11 bases short, with 14 bases between. The CDR3: CSARGPPMLAFF. CDR3 sequence (DNA): TGCAGTGCTAGAGGGCCCCCAATGCTGGCTTTCTTT.

The chain combines TRBV20-1 with TRBJ2-3; 7 positions agree with TRBD1. V lost 4 bases and J lost 6; bases outside the gene matches: 10. There are 14 residues in the CDR3. Looked up from germline, CDR1 is DFQATT and CDR2 is SNEGSKA (reference sequence). CDR3 in DNA: TGCAGTGCTAACAACAGGGGATATTTTGATACGCAGTATTTT. This gives the protein CSANNRGYFDTQYF.

The chain joins TRBV6-5 to TRBJ2-1, with 8 bases lining up with TRBD2. The CDR3 loop spans 16 amino acids. Germline CDR1 MNHEY, CDR2 SVGAGI. V lost 0 bases to trimming and J lost 5 bases; unmatched junction nucleotides: 6. The DNA of the CDR3 is TGTGCCAGCAGTTACTCGCCCGGGGGGGGACACAATGAGCAGTTCTTC. Translated, it gives CASSYSPGGGHNEQFF.

This clonotype was counted between two and nine times. The gene calls are TRBV2 and TRBJ2-1; D not resolved. The CDR3 has 15 residues. Germline V gene data show CDR1 as SNHLY and CDR2 as FYNNEI. The V gene lost 4 bases and the J gene lost 5 bases, with 15 bases spanning the gap. Written as DNA, the CDR3 is TGTGCCAGCAGTGCCCCGGCCCCCCGAGACAATGAGCAGTTCTTC. Translation: CASSAPAPRDNEQFF.

This chain links TRBV6-1 with TRBJ2-7; D is ambiguous. From germline, CDR1 is MNHNS and CDR2 SASEGT. The V end was cut by 7 bases, the J end by 0 bases, with 4 bases between. This CDR3 has 11 amino acids. The CDR3 region is CASMVSYEQYF. The CDR3 DNA sequence: TGTGCCAGCATGGTCTCCTACGAGCAGTACTTC.

This chain connects TRBV7-9 to TRBJ2-1; D remains unclear. V lost 5 bases, J lost 2 bases, and 13 bases lay in between. The V gene's germline CDR1 is SEHNR and CDR2 FQNEAQ (reference sequence). The CDR3 is 15 amino acids. DNA of the CDR3: TGTGCCAGCAGCCCTCCCTTTGGACCCTACAATGAGCAGTTCTTC. This translates into CASSPPFGPYNEQFF.

A few counts support this clonotype. This chain links TRBV18 with TRBJ2-7; tentative D call: TRBD2 (6 bases). Trimming removed 3 bases at V and 2 bases at J, with 11 bases between. Germline lookup yields CDR1 KGHSH and CDR2 LQKENI. This CDR3 has 14 amino acids. The CDR3 spells CASSPRLGAYEQYF. CDR3 nucleotide sequence: TGTGCCAGCTCACCCAGACTAGGTGCCTACGAGCAGTACTTC.

This chain uses TRBV5-1 with TRBJ1-2, with a possible D match to TRBD1 (5 bases). V was pared by 5 bases and J by 0 bases, with 20 bases between. The CDR3 sequence is 17 residues long. Germline V lookup: CDR1 SGHRS, CDR2 YFSETQ. CDR3 sequence: CASSLGVQGLTNYGYTF. DNA of the CDR3: TGCGCCAGCAGTCTGGGGGTCCAGGGATTAACTAACTATGGCTACACCTTC.

The table lists this clonotype with a count of one. A much larger clonotype is one base distant, so this may be a read error. This chain uses TRBV6-5 with TRBJ2-7; the D gene is possibly TRBD1 (5 bases). The CDR3 totals 13 residues. Germline-derived CDR1 and CDR2 are MNHEY and SVGAGI. CDR3 sequence (DNA): TGTACCAGCAGCCCAGACAGCCCCTACGAGCAGTACTTC. Translated: CTSSPDSPYEQYF.

The rearrangement joins TRBV12-3 or TRBV12-4 to TRBJ1-2; 7 bases are a match to TRBD1. CDR3 size: 16 residues. V shed 5 bases, J shed 8 bases, and the junction held 17 bases outside the gene matches. The CDR3 DNA reads as TGTGCCAGCAGTCAGACGCTCGGGCAGGGGGTGCGAGGCTACACCTTC. As protein: CASSQTLGQGVRGYTF.

The rearrangement joins TRBV3-1 to TRBJ2-3, with 12 bases that match TRBD2. The CDR3 totals 16 residues. The V segment lost 4 bases and the J segment 8 bases; nucleotides outside the gene matches: 10. Germline V gene lookup returns CDR1 LGHDT and CDR2 YNNKEL (reference sequence). CDR3 amino acids: CASSPGLAGAYSTQYF. In DNA, the CDR3 is TGTGCCAGCAGCCCGGGACTAGCGGGTGCTTATTCTACGCAGTATTTT.

This clonotype was counted between two and nine times. The CDR3 DNA follows: TGTGCCAGCAGCTTGACCCAGGACCGAGGGAACATTCAGTACTTC. It codes for CASSLTQDRGNIQYF. The chain uses TRBV5-5 and TRBJ2-4; tentatively, D is TRBD2 (5 bases). The CDR3 is 15 residues long. Germline CDR1 and CDR2: SGHKS and YYEKEE (reference sequence). Trimming left V 1 base short and J 7 bases short, with 15 bases between.

The chain has TRBV2 and TRBJ2-7, with a tentative D call TRBD1 (6 bases). CDR1 SNHLY and CDR2 FYNNEI come from the germline V gene. V was shortened by 8 bases and J by 4 bases, with 15 bases between the two germline ends. The CDR3 runs to 13 residues. The CDR3 sequence is CASLKLQGYEQYF. CDR3 sequence (DNA): TGTGCCAGCTTAAAACTACAGGGATACGAGCAGTACTTC.

This rearrangement joins TRBV30 to TRBJ1-4; 7 bases line up with TRBD1. V lost 0 bases to trimming and J lost 4 bases; unmatched junction nucleotides: 5. CDR1 and CDR2 (germline): GTSNPN, SVGIG (reference sequence). The CDR3 is made up of 15 amino acids. The CDR3 DNA is TGTGCCTGGAGTGTCGGAGGGACAGTTAATGAAAAACTGTTTTTT. Translation: CAWSVGGTVNEKLFF.

This chain joins TRBV13 and TRBJ2-7; D unresolved. V was pared by 0 bases and J by 0 bases, with 15 bases between. Germline CDR1 is PRHDT and CDR2 is FYEKMQ (reference sequence). The CDR3 covers 17 residues. Here the CDR3 DNA reads TGTGCCAGCAGCTTAGGTTCTAGGATCCAAAGCTCCTACGAGCAGTACTTC. Its protein product is CASSLGSRIQSSYEQYF.

This clonotype occurred a few times. This sequence joins TRBV7-2 and TRBJ2-7; 7 nucleotides match TRBD1. J gave up 8 bases and V 5 bases, and 3 bases lay outside the gene matches. The CDR3 is 11 residues long. The germline gives CDR1 SGHTA, CDR2 FQGNSA. CDR3 protein: CASSLGQQQYF. CDR3 nucleotides: TGTGCCAGCAGCCTGGGACAGCAGCAGTACTTC.

The chain links TRBV7-6 to TRBJ2-7; D not resolved. The V gene's germline CDR1 is SGHVS and CDR2 FNYEAQ. The CDR3 covers 13 residues. Trimming took 1 base from V and 6 from J, leaving 10 bases between them. CDR3 coding DNA: TGTGCCAGCAGCTTAGTGGATAGTGGCGAGCAGTACTTC. The encoded protein is CASSLVDSGEQYF. Supplemented by reference TRBV7-6 and TRBJ2-7, the full variable domain reads GAGVSQSPRYKVTKRGQDVALRCDPISGHVSLYWYRQALGQGPEFLTYFNYEAQQDKSGLPNDRFSAERPEGSISTLTIQRTEQRDSAMYRCASSLVDSGEQYFGPGTRLTVT.

The CDR3 region is CASSKGDSMTDNEQFF. CDR3 DNA: TGTGCCAGCAGTAAGGGAGACAGTATGACTGACAATGAGCAGTTCTTC. The chain joins TRBV21-1 to TRBJ2-1; TRBD1 is the table's D call, not checked against the DNA. TRBV21-1 is recorded as a pseudogene. The CDR3 has 16 residues.

The chain uses TRBV20-1 and TRBJ2-1; tentative D call: TRBD2 (6 bases). CDR3 size: 11 residues. The germline V gene encodes CDR1 DFQATT and CDR2 SNEGSKA (reference sequence). Trimming left V 2 bases short and J 9 bases short, with 8 bases between. The CDR3, as DNA: TGCAGTGCTAGATGGGGAGGTGAGCAGTTCTTC. This encodes CSARWGGEQFF.

The rearrangement links TRBV5-1 to TRBJ1-1; D is undetermined. This CDR3 has 15 amino acids. Germline values: CDR1 SGHRS, CDR2 YFSETQ. Trimming removed 1 base at V and 1 base at J, with 11 bases between. The CDR3 spells CASSLKGNTNTEAFF. CDR3 coding DNA: TGCGCCAGCAGCTTGAAGGGCAACACGAACACTGAAGCTTTCTTT.

In this sample, this clonotype turned up a few times. The V call is TRBV28, the J call TRBJ2-6; D is unclear. The V end lost 4 bases, the J end lost 3 bases, and 16 bases lay between the germline ends. CDR1 MDHEN and CDR2 SYDVKM come from the germline V gene. The CDR3 spans 17 residues. The CDR3: CASSSIGVSSGANVLTF. The DNA for the CDR3 is TGTGCCAGCAGTTCTATCGGAGTTAGTAGTGGGGCCAACGTCCTGACTTTC.

The chain employs TRBV28 and TRBJ1-4, with a tentative D call TRBD1 (5 bases). The germline gives CDR1 MDHEN, CDR2 SYDVKM. V was pared by 10 bases and J by 6 bases, with 21 bases between. The CDR3 spans 15 residues. In DNA, the CDR3 is TGTGCCACCGATTCATTAGGGGTCGGCGATGAAAAACTGTTTTTT. Residues: CATDSLGVGDEKLFF. Based on the CDR3 plus reference TRBV28 and TRBJ1-4, the full variable domain is DVKVTQSSRYLVKRTGEKVFLECVQDMDHENMFWYRQDPGLGLRLIYFSYDVKMKEKGDIPEGYSVSREKKERFSLILESASTNQTSMYLCATDSLGVGDEKLFFGSGTQLSVL.

The chain employs TRBV5-1 and TRBJ2-3, with TRBD1 as a possible D gene (5 bases). This CDR3 spans 15 amino acids. V was cut by 0 bases and J by 1 base, with 9 bases left in between. Per the germline V gene, CDR1 is SGHRS and CDR2 is YFSETQ. CDR3 bases: TGCGCCAGCAGCTTGGAGGGGCGACGCACAGATACGCAGTATTTT. It yields the protein CASSLEGRRTDTQYF.

The rearrangement joins TRBV11-2 to TRBJ2-2; D gene uncertain. CDR1 and CDR2 (germline): SGHAT, FQNNGV. V lost 1 base to trimming and J lost 4 bases, with 7 bases between them. The CDR3 runs to 14 residues. The CDR3 region is CASSLGQSTGELFF. CDR3 bases: TGTGCCAGCAGCTTAGGTCAGAGCACCGGGGAGCTGTTTTTT.

The genes are TRBV20-1 and TRBJ2-1; no clear D. CDR1 is DFQATT and CDR2 is SNEGSKA in the germline V gene (reference sequence). CDR3 length equals 16 residues. Trimming took off 0 bases at V and 1 base at J, with 13 bases between the two ends. The CDR3 DNA reads as TGCAGTGCTAGAGATCTTGGCTTTGTATCCTACAATGAGCAGTTCTTC. Its translation: CSARDLGFVSYNEQFF.